What follows are 4 T cell receptor beta chains derived from one specimen sequenced in a study of T cells in women clearing cervical HPV infection. Here immunoSEQ multiplex PCR was the method, and the copy in TCRdb shows in-frame clones only, minus some. Recorded for this sample: about 20,000 clones. The sequencing sample was made of blood buffy coat. Receptors originate from a woman aged 18-69 years with a cervical HPV16 infection that either progressed to CIN3+ or cleared (not recorded which).

Turning to this clone: Read data end 3 residues before the CDR3 end; the end is taken from the germline J gene. This rearrangement joins TRBV15 to TRBJ2-5, with 9 bases lining up with TRBD1. The CDR3 length is 15 residues. The ends lost 6 bases at V and 2 bases at J; junction bases unmatched: 7. CDR1 and CDR2 (germline): LNHNV, YYDKDF (reference sequence). CDR3 DNA, as far as it was read: TGTGCCACCAGTAGGGACAGGGACGTTCAAGAGACC. The encoded protein is CATSRDRDVQET. The whole CDR3 reads CATSRDRDVQETQYF.

For this clone: The read stops 3 residues short of the end of the CDR3; the missing end is completed from the germline J gene. The chain combines TRBV20-1 with TRBJ2-1; 16 bases are a match to TRBD2. Trimming at V came to 1 base and at J to 5 bases, leaving 5 bases not matched to a gene. The CDR3 runs 17 residues. CDR1 is DFQATT and CDR2 is SNEGSKA in the germline V gene (reference sequence). The sequenced part of the CDR3 DNA is TGCAGTGCTAGAGCTGGGACTAGCGGGGGGGGCGACAATGAG. Its protein product is CSARAGTSGGGDNE. The full-length CDR3 reads as CSARAGTSGGGDNEQFF.

Worth noting for this clone: From the germline J gene comes the end of the CDR3, since the read stops 3 residues before it. The J gene is TRBJ2-7, the V gene TRBV7-2, with 7 bases aligning to TRBD2. Germline V gives CDR1 SGHTA, CDR2 FQGNSA. The junction had 5 bases not matched to a gene; V was cut back by 0 bases and J by 0 bases. CDR3 size: 16 residues. CDR3: CASSLAGGEPSYEQYF. The CDR3 bases that were read are TGTGCCAGCAGCTTAGCGGGGGGGGAGCCCTCCTACGAG.

Points on this clone: The CDR3 extends 3 residues past the end of the read, so its final part is completed from the germline J gene. The chain employs TRBV2 and TRBJ2-3, with TRBD1 matching over 7 bases. Per germline, CDR1 SNHLY and CDR2 FYNNEI. The CDR3 is 14 amino acids. Trimming took 5 bases from V and 0 from J; bases not matched to a gene: 2. The CDR3 protein is CASSLTGSTDTQYF. The CDR3 DNA, read in part, is TGTGCCAGCAGTCTGACAGGGAGCACAGATACG.